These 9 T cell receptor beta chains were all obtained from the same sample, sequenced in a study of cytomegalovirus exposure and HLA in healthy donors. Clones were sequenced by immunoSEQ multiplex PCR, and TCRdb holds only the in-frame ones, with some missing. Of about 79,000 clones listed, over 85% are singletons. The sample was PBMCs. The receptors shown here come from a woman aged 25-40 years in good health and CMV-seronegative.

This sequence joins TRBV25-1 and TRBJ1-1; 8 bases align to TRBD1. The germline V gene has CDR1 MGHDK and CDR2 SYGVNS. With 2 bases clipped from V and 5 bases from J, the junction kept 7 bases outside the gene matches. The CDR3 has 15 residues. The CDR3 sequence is CASSERQGAGTEAFF. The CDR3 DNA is TGTGCCAGCAGTGAACGTCAGGGGGCTGGTACTGAAGCTTTCTTT. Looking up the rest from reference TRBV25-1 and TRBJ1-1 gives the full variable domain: EADIYQTPRYLVIGTGKKITLECSQTMGHDKMYWYQQDPGMELHLIHYSYGVNSTEKGDLSSESTVSRIRTEHFPLTLESARPSHTSQYLCASSERQGAGTEAFFGQGTRLTVV.

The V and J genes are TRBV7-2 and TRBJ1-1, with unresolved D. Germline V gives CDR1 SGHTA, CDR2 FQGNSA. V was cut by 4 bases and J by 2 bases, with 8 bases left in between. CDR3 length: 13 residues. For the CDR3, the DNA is TGTGCCAGCAGCTCTAATCTAAACACTGAAGCTTTCTTT. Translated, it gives CASSSNLNTEAFF.

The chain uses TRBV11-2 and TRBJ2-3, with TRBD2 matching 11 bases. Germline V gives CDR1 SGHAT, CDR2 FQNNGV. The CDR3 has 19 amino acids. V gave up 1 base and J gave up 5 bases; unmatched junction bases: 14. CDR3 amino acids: CASSLGLAGGSPLIDTQYF. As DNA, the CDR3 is TGTGCCAGCAGCTTAGGGCTAGCGGGAGGATCCCCCCTAATAGATACGCAGTATTTT.

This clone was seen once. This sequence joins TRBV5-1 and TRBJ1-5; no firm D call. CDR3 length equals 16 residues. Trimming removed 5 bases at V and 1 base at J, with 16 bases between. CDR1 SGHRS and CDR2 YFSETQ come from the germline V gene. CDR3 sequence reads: CASSPGLTGSNQPQHF. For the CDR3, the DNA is TGCGCCAGCAGTCCAGGCTTGACGGGGAGCAATCAGCCCCAGCATTTT.

CDR3: CASSPLGGGSSHGYTF. DNA for the CDR3: TGTGCCAGCAGTCCGCTCGGGGGGGGATCCTCCCATGGCTACACCTTC. This chain joins TRBV27 and TRBJ1-2, with D perhaps matching TRBD1 (5 bases). Germline CDR1 MNHEY, CDR2 SMNVEV (reference sequence). V lost 5 bases and J lost 6, with 22 bases in between. This CDR3 spans 16 amino acids.

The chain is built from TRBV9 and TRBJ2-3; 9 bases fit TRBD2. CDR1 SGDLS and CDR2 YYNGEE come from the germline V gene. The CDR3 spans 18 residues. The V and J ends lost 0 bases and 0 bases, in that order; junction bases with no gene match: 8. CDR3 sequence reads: CASSVGPAGGLSTDTQYF. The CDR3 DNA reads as TGTGCCAGCAGCGTAGGCCCGGCGGGGGGGCTTAGCACAGATACGCAGTATTTT.

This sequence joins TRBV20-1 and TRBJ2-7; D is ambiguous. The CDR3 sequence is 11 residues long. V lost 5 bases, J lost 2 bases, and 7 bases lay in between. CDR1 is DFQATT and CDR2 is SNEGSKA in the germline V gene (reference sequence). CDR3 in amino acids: CSALRAYEQYF. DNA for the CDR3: TGCAGTGCTCTACGAGCCTACGAGCAGTACTTC.

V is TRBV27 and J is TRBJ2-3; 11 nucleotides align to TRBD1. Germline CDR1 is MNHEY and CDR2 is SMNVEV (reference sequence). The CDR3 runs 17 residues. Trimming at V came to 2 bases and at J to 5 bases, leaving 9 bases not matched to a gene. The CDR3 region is CASSLDRGTGGRDTQYF. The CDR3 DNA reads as TGTGCCAGCAGTTTAGATCGGGGGACAGGGGGAAGAGATACGCAGTATTTT.

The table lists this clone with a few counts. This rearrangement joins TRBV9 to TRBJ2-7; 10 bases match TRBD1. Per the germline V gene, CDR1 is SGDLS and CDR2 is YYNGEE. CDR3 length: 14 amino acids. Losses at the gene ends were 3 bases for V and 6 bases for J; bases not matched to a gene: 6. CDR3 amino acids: CASSGTGQGTEQYF. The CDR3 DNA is TGTGCCAGCAGCGGGACGGGACAGGGGACCGAGCAGTACTTC.